This passage covers 28 T cell receptor beta chains from one sample sequenced in a study of blood T cell repertoires in COVID-19. Sequencing was performed with immunoSEQ multiplex PCR; in TCRdb, only in-frame clones are kept and a portion is missing. The table includes 90,000 to 110,000 clones, nearly 85% detected once. Material: peripheral blood. Receptors originate from a woman aged 45 to 65 with acute or convalescent COVID-19.

This clone was seen a handful of times. The chain links TRBV7-8 to TRBJ1-4; weak D call: TRBD1 (5 bases). This CDR3 is 15 amino acids long. Trimming cost V 3 bases and J 1 base, with 9 bases left between them. CDR1 is SGHVS and CDR2 is FQNEAQ in the germline V gene. The DNA of the CDR3 is TGTGCCAGCAGCTTTCTCGGGGGAACTAATGAAAAACTGTTTTTT. It is translated as CASSFLGGTNEKLFF.

V and J are TRBV4-2 and TRBJ2-1, with D possibly being TRBD1 (5 bases). V shed 0 bases and J shed 5 bases, with 11 bases lying between them. The CDR3 has 15 residues. Germline V gene lookup returns CDR1 LGHNA and CDR2 YNFKEQ. Here the CDR3 DNA reads TGTGCCAGCAGCCAAGAAATAAGGGGTAACAATGAGCAGTTCTTC. This encodes CASSQEIRGNNEQFF.

Written as DNA, the CDR3 is TGCGCCAGCAGTGAGCAAGGGGATGAAAAACTGTTTTTT. Translated, it gives CASSEQGDEKLFF. The genes are TRBV10-1 and TRBJ1-4; TRBD1 is a possible D gene (5 bases). Germline V gene data show CDR1 as WNHNN and CDR2 as SYGVQD (reference sequence). Trimming shortened V by 2 bases and J by 6 bases, and 7 bases separated the two germline ends. CDR3 size: 13 residues.

The V call is TRBV19, the J call TRBJ1-1, with 9 bases matching TRBD1. CDR3 length: 15 amino acids. V was pared by 4 bases and J by 4 bases, with 7 bases of the junction left unmatched. Germline V CDR1 and CDR2: LNHDA, SQIVND (reference sequence). The CDR3 DNA sequence: TGTGCCAGTAGTACGGGGACAGGGATGGGCACTGAAGCTTTCTTT. This codes for CASSTGTGMGTEAFF.

The chain couples TRBV7-9 to TRBJ2-5; D gene unclear. This CDR3 has 15 amino acids. V gave up 1 base and J gave up 5 bases, with 14 bases separating them. Germline V gene lookup returns CDR1 SEHNR and CDR2 FQNEAQ (reference sequence). CDR3 loop: CASSLGGSVGETQYF. Written as DNA, the CDR3 is TGTGCCAGCAGCTTAGGAGGCAGCGTGGGTGAGACCCAGTACTTC.

The rearrangement joins TRBV11-2 to TRBJ1-2, with TRBD1 as a possible D gene (5 bases). The CDR3 runs to 16 residues. The ends were cut back, 4 bases at V and 0 bases at J, with 15 bases in the middle. Germline V gene data show CDR1 as SGHAT and CDR2 as FQNNGV. For the CDR3, the DNA is TGTGCCAGCAGCTGGGGGAGTGGGGGGGCTAACTATGGCTACACCTTC. Translated, it gives CASSWGSGGANYGYTF.

The chain links TRBV30 to TRBJ1-6; D gene unclear. The V end lost 2 bases, the J end lost 7 bases, and 9 bases lay between the germline ends. The length of the CDR3 is 13 residues. The germline V gene has CDR1 GTSNPN and CDR2 SVGIG (reference sequence). CDR3 sequence (DNA): TGTGCCTGGAGTTCCTCGGGGAATTCACCCCTCCACTTT. It is translated as CAWSSSGNSPLHF.

This sequence joins TRBV9 and TRBJ1-2; 10 positions agree with TRBD1. Germline V gene lookup returns CDR1 SGDLS and CDR2 YYNGEE. J gave up 7 bases and V 3 bases, and 9 bases lay outside the gene matches. There are 15 residues in the CDR3. The CDR3 DNA follows: TGTGCCAGCAGCGGCGCCGGGACAGGGGTCGGTGGCTACACCTTC. This codes for CASSGAGTGVGGYTF. The entire variable domain, with the rest obtained from reference TRBV9 and TRBJ1-2, is as follows: DSGVTQTPKHLITATGQRVTLRCSPRSGDLSVYWYQQSLDQGLQFLIQYYNGEERAKGNILERFSAQQFPDLHSELNLSSLELGDSALYFCASSGAGTGVGGYTFGSGTRLTVV.

V and J are TRBV19 and TRBJ1-1, with TRBD1 identical over 7 bases. V lost 6 bases, J lost 2 bases, and 9 bases stayed unmatched. CDR3 length equals 15 residues. Germline V gene data show CDR1 as LNHDA and CDR2 as SQIVND (reference sequence). The CDR3 reads CASRDREIPNTEAFF. The DNA for the CDR3 is TGTGCCAGTAGAGACAGGGAAATCCCTAACACTGAAGCTTTCTTT.

Turning to this clone: Other nucleotide sequences from this sample produce the same CDR3. This chain connects TRBV2 to TRBJ1-1; possibly TRBD1 for D (5 bases). The CDR3 runs to 13 residues. Per germline, CDR1 SNHLY and CDR2 FYNNEI. Trimming removed 4 bases at V and 0 bases at J, with 6 bases between. In DNA form, the CDR3 reads TGTGCCAGCAGTGGACAGATGAACACTGAAGCTTTCTTT. Translation: CASSGQMNTEAFF.

This chain links TRBV19 with TRBJ1-5, with 8 bases fitting TRBD1. Trimming removed 6 bases from V and 6 bases from J; junction bases left unmatched: 10. The germline V gene encodes CDR1 LNHDA and CDR2 SQIVND (reference sequence). The CDR3 spans 15 residues. CDR3 coding DNA: TGTGCCAGTAGGATCGGACAGGGTGAAGGTCAGCCCCAGCATTTT. Its translation is CASRIGQGEGQPQHF. The full variable domain, with the rest looked up from reference TRBV19 and TRBJ1-5, is DGGITQSPKYLFRKEGQNVTLSCEQNLNHDAMYWYRQDPGQGLRLIYYSQIVNDFQKGDIAEGYSVSREKKESFPLTVTSAQKNPTAFYLCASRIGQGEGQPQHFGDGTRLSIL.

The chain uses TRBV5-4 and TRBJ1-2; 10 bases are shared with TRBD1. The J segment lost 3 bases and the V segment lost 3 bases, leaving 5 bases of the junction unmatched. CDR1 and CDR2 (germline): SGHNT, YYREEE (reference sequence). The CDR3 contains 15 residues. In nucleotides, the CDR3 is TGTGCCAGCAGCTCCGGGACAGGGGTTTACTATGGCTACACCTTC. This codes for CASSSGTGVYYGYTF.

The chain has TRBV2 and TRBJ2-1; 8 bases fit TRBD1. Losses at the gene ends were 8 bases for V and 0 bases for J; bases not matched to a gene: 6. CDR1 and CDR2 (germline): SNHLY, FYNNEI. CDR3 length: 15 residues. The CDR3 spells CASGRDRNSYNEQFF. The CDR3 DNA reads as TGTGCCAGCGGTAGGGACAGGAACTCCTACAATGAGCAGTTCTTC.

This clone occurred a few times. The chain links TRBV30 to TRBJ1-2; the D gene is possibly TRBD1 (5 bases). The germline V gene has CDR1 GTSNPN and CDR2 SVGIG (reference sequence). The length of the CDR3 is 16 residues. Trimming removed 2 bases at V and 0 bases at J, with 16 bases between. The CDR3 loop is CAWSSGTGGANYGYTF. The CDR3, as DNA: TGTGCCTGGAGTAGCGGGACGGGGGGAGCTAACTATGGCTACACCTTC.

The chain recombines TRBV5-6 with TRBJ2-3; tentatively, D is TRBD1 (5 bases). Per the germline V gene, CDR1 is SGHDT and CDR2 is YYEEEE. CDR3 length equals 14 residues. Trimming shortened V by 4 bases and J by 2 bases, and 11 bases separated the two germline ends. The CDR3 loop is CASSTGHATDTQYF. In DNA, the CDR3 is TGTGCCAGCAGCACCGGACACGCCACAGATACGCAGTATTTT. Filled out from reference TRBV5-6 and TRBJ2-3, the complete variable domain reads DAGVTQSPTHLIKTRGQQVTLRCSPKSGHDTVSWYQQALGQGPQFIFQYYEEEERQRGNFPDRFSGHQFPNYSSELNVNALLLGDSALYLCASSTGHATDTQYFGPGTRLTVL.

This clone was seen only once. The rearrangement joins TRBV2 to TRBJ1-1; D is uncertain. From germline, CDR1 is SNHLY and CDR2 FYNNEI. This CDR3 comprises 13 residues. Deletions cut 4 bases from V and 1 base from J, with 7 bases between. CDR3 coding DNA: TGTGCCAGCAGTGTCGCGGGGAACACTGAAGCTTTCTTT. Translating gives CASSVAGNTEAFF.

The chain recombines TRBV7-8 with TRBJ1-2; 9 nucleotides line up with TRBD1. This CDR3 has 15 residues. The junction had 10 bases not matched to a gene; V was cut back by 6 bases and J by 5 bases. Germline CDR1 and CDR2: SGHVS and FQNEAQ. The DNA for the CDR3 is TGTGCCAGCAGTCCACAGGGGGCTATTCCTTATGGCTACACCTTC. It encodes CASSPQGAIPYGYTF. Looking up the rest from reference TRBV7-8 and TRBJ1-2 gives the full variable domain: GAGVSQSPRYKVAKRGQDVALRCDPISGHVSLFWYQQALGQGPEFLTYFQNEAQLDKSGLPSDRFFAERPEGSVSTLKIQRTQQEDSAVYLCASSPQGAIPYGYTFGSGTRLTVV.

V is TRBV7-3 and J is TRBJ1-6; 9 bases match TRBD1. This CDR3 comprises 14 residues. The V gene end was trimmed by 4 bases and the J gene end by 10 bases; junction bases not matched to a gene: 5. Germline V gene sequence: CDR1 SGHTA, CDR2 FQGTGA. The CDR3 protein is CASSSSGTGSPLHF. The CDR3 nucleotides read TGTGCCAGCAGCTCATCCGGGACAGGGTCACCCCTCCACTTT.

The chain is built from TRBV5-1 and TRBJ1-2, with no clear D. V lost 0 bases to trimming and J lost 3 bases, with 9 bases between them. This CDR3 has 14 amino acids. Germline V gene lookup returns CDR1 SGHRS and CDR2 YFSETQ. CDR3 protein: CASSLAGNDYGYTF. The CDR3 DNA sequence: TGCGCCAGCAGCTTGGCCGGGAATGACTATGGCTACACCTTC. The full variable domain, rest sourced from reference TRBV5-1 and TRBJ1-2, is KAGVTQTPRYLIKTRGQQVTLSCSPISGHRSVSWYQQTPGQGLQFLFEYFSETQRNKGNFPGRFSGRQFSNSRSEMNVSTLELGDSALYLCASSLAGNDYGYTFGSGTRLTVV.

This clone turned up a few times. V usage is TRBV7-2 and J usage is TRBJ1-6; 7 bases are shared with TRBD1. The CDR3 extends over 14 amino acids. Looked up from germline, CDR1 is SGHTA and CDR2 is FQGNSA. J was trimmed by 10 bases and V by 3 bases; bases with no gene match: 6. The CDR3 protein is CASSFDRVESPLHF. CDR3 nucleotide sequence: TGTGCCAGCAGCTTCGACAGGGTGGAATCACCCCTCCACTTT.

This clone has a single count. J is TRBJ2-1 and V is TRBV19; D is uncertain. Germline V gene lookup returns CDR1 LNHDA and CDR2 SQIVND (reference sequence). V lost 1 base and J 2 bases, leaving 3 bases between the germline ends. The CDR3 is 13 amino acids. The CDR3 bases are TGTGCCAGTAGTATAGGTACCTACAATGAGCAGTTCTTC. Protein sequence: CASSIGTYNEQFF. Together with reference TRBV19 and TRBJ2-1, the CDR3 gives the full variable domain: DGGITQSPKYLFRKEGQNVTLSCEQNLNHDAMYWYRQDPGQGLRLIYYSQIVNDFQKGDIAEGYSVSREKKESFPLTVTSAQKNPTAFYLCASSIGTYNEQFFGPGTRLTVL.

V usage is TRBV7-2 and J usage is TRBJ2-7; perhaps TRBD1 as D (5 bases). Germline-derived CDR1 and CDR2 are SGHTA and FQGNSA. The CDR3 sequence is 14 residues long. Trimming removed 1 base from V and 7 bases from J, with 14 bases in between. The CDR3 loop is CASSLGGAVREQYF. CDR3 nucleotide sequence: TGTGCCAGCAGCTTAGGGGGCGCTGTTAGGGAGCAGTACTTC.

V is TRBV6-4 and J is TRBJ1-2, with 7 nucleotides matching TRBD1. Germline CDR1 is MRHNA and CDR2 is SNTAGT. This CDR3 is 15 amino acids long. J was trimmed by 6 bases and V by 0 bases; bases with no gene match: 7. The CDR3 DNA is TGTGCCAGCAGTGACTCGCCTTTGACAGGGCATGGCTACACCTTC. The encoded protein is CASSDSPLTGHGYTF.

V is TRBV7-9 and J is TRBJ2-6; TRBD2 matches 11 bases. The CDR3 runs 19 residues. CDR1 SEHNR and CDR2 FQNEAQ come from the germline V gene (reference sequence). Trimming took 3 bases from V and 0 from J; bases not matched to a gene: 7. The CDR3: CASSLPTGTSGSGANVLTF. CDR3 in DNA: TGTGCCAGCAGCTTGCCGACCGGGACTAGCGGCTCTGGGGCCAACGTCCTGACTTTC. The complete variable domain, with remaining parts taken from reference TRBV7-9 and TRBJ2-6, reads DTGVSQNPRHKITKRGQNVTFRCDPISEHNRLYWYRQTLGQGPEFLTYFQNEAQLEKSRLLSDRFSAERPKGSFSTLEIQRTEQGDSAMYLCASSLPTGTSGSGANVLTFGAGSRLTVL.

J is TRBJ1-2 and V is TRBV28, with 10 bases fitting TRBD1. This CDR3 spans 17 amino acids. The V and J ends lost 5 bases and 8 bases, in that order; junction bases with no gene match: 17. Germline lookup yields CDR1 MDHEN and CDR2 SYDVKM. The CDR3 DNA follows: TGTGCCAGCAGTCCCCTCGCCTCGAGGGACAGGGGAACCGGCTACACCTTC. Translated: CASSPLASRDRGTGYTF.

The V and J genes are TRBV5-6 and TRBJ1-1; 7 bases align to TRBD1. With 7 bases clipped from V and 8 bases from J, the junction kept 8 bases outside the gene matches. The germline gives CDR1 SGHDT, CDR2 YYEEEE. This CDR3 contains 12 residues. CDR3 nucleotides: TGTGCCAGCGGGGACAGTTCGGCCGAAGCTTTCTTT. Amino acid sequence: CASGDSSAEAFF.

V gene TRBV10-3 combines with J gene TRBJ1-2, with TRBD1 matching over 8 bases. V lost 7 bases and J lost 6; bases outside the gene matches: 7. Germline assignment: CDR1 ENHRY and CDR2 SYGVKD. The CDR3 spans 13 residues. As DNA, the CDR3 is TGTGCCATCACCCGGACAGGGAATAATGGCTACACCTTC. Protein sequence: CAITRTGNNGYTF.

V is TRBV4-1 and J is TRBJ1-4, with TRBD1 matching over 10 bases. V was pared by 0 bases and J by 10 bases, with 11 bases of the junction left unmatched. This CDR3 contains 17 residues. Germline CDR1 reads MGHRA; CDR2 reads YSYEKL. The CDR3 nucleotides are TGCGCCAGCAGCCAAGAGAGGACCCGGGACAGGGGTGTAAAACTGTTTTTT. Its translation: CASSQERTRDRGVKLFF.